This TCR beta chain was sequenced in a study of shared clonotypes between healthy human individuals. Overall study context: Two women and a few men aged 18 to 49 made up the donors.

Study-wide findings and caveats: Shared across a few donors were around 5% of the naive CD4 clonotypes.

Across several immunoSEQ plates, the genomic DNA of each subset was split evenly. Profiled with immunoSEQ multiplex PCR; TCRdb holds only in-frame clones, not every one. The top ten clones hold approximately 1.5% of a sample with 850,000 to 1,200,000 clones, about 74% of them seen once. A note on this clone: Its antigen remains unknown.

This CDR3 contains 18 residues. The germline V gene encodes CDR1 ENHRY and CDR2 SYGVKD. Germline trimming cut 5 bases from V and 6 bases from J; bases unmatched to any gene: 15. The TCR sequence derives from a man between 18 and 35 years old in good health. This chain connects TRBV10-3 to TRBJ2-2; 10 bases map to TRBD2. Sequencing was done on a sample of memory CD4+ T cells sorted from blood. The subset denotes: CD45RA-negative fraction. The CDR3 nucleotides read TGTGCCATCAGTTTCCTACCTCCCGGGACTAGCGCGTCCGGGGAGCTGTTTTTT. It specifies CAISFLPPGTSASGELFF.